Shown below are 15 T cell receptor beta chains from a single sample sequenced in a study of blood T cell repertoires in COVID-19. Libraries were prepared by immunoSEQ multiplex PCR; TCRdb keeps only in-frame clonotypes and omits some of them. The data contain around 160,000 clones, just under 80% of them seen just once; the ten biggest clones take up approximately 14%. The sequencing input was peripheral blood. These TCRs come from a woman of 80 years or more with acute or convalescent COVID-19.

This chain connects TRBV7-9 to TRBJ2-1; TRBD1 agrees at 8 bases. The CDR3 runs 14 residues. V lost 8 bases to trimming and J lost 6 bases; unmatched junction nucleotides: 9. Germline V CDR1 and CDR2: SEHNR, FQNEAQ (reference sequence). CDR3 sequence (DNA): TGTGCCAGCGCACCCCGACAGGGGATCAATGAGCAGTTCTTC. This translates into CASAPRQGINEQFF.

The rearrangement uses TRBV11-2 and TRBJ2-3; D is unresolved. V gave up 0 bases and J gave up 5 bases, with 6 bases separating them. Germline V CDR1 and CDR2: SGHAT, FQNNGV. CDR3 size: 13 residues. The CDR3 spells CASSLETKDTQYF. As DNA, the CDR3 is TGTGCCAGCAGCTTAGAGACAAAAGATACGCAGTATTTT.

This clone was observed a few times. The chain employs TRBV5-1 and TRBJ2-1; 8 positions agree with TRBD2. Germline CDR1 reads SGHRS; CDR2 reads YFSETQ. Unmatched junction bases numbered 1, after V lost 1 base and J lost 1 base. This CDR3 has 15 residues. CDR3 DNA: TGCGCCAGCAGCTTGTCTAGCGGGTCCTACAATGAGCAGTTCTTC. This encodes CASSLSSGSYNEQFF.

Only a few counts were recorded for this clone. The gene calls are TRBV19 and TRBJ1-5; the match to TRBD1 covers 10 bases. CDR3 length: 14 residues. Germline CDR1 and CDR2: LNHDA and SQIVND (reference sequence). V dropped 5 bases and J dropped 7; count of bases not matched to a gene: 5. CDR3 bases: TGTGCCAGTAGTCCGGGACAGGGGATCCAGCCCCAGCATTTT. It encodes CASSPGQGIQPQHF.

Concerning this clone itself: The sample carries other DNA sequences with the same CDR3. This chain joins TRBV4-1 and TRBJ2-1; possible D gene TRBD1, 6 bases. The germline V and J ends were trimmed by 4 bases and 0 bases, with 10 bases remaining between them. From germline, CDR1 is MGHRA and CDR2 YSYEKL. CDR3 length: 15 amino acids. The DNA for the CDR3 is TGCGCCAGCAGCCCTACAGGGTACTCCTACAATGAGCAGTTCTTC. The encoded protein is CASSPTGYSYNEQFF.

The genes are TRBV3-1 (or the pseudogene TRBV3-2) and TRBJ1-1, with TRBD1 matching over 10 bases. The ends lost 3 bases at V and 11 bases at J; junction bases unmatched: 6. Germline V gene sequence: CDR1 LGHDT, CDR2 YNNKEL (reference sequence). This CDR3 has 13 amino acids. The CDR3, as DNA: TGTGCCAGCAGCCAGGGACAGGGGTGGGTTGCTTTCTTT. This translates into CASSQGQGWVAFF.

The gene calls are TRBV29-1 and TRBJ1-5; no clear D. In germline, CDR1 is SQVTM, CDR2 ANQGSEA. CDR3 length: 12 residues. V lost 4 bases, J lost 6 bases, and 10 bases lay in between. The chain's CDR3 is CSVGGHGQPQHF. The CDR3 DNA follows: TGCAGCGTTGGAGGGCACGGTCAGCCCCAGCATTTT.

J is TRBJ1-2 and V is TRBV6-5, with TRBD1 matching 7 bases. The CDR3 contains 13 residues. With V trimmed by 8 bases and J by 0 bases, 3 bases remained unmatched. Germline loops: CDR1 MNHEY, CDR2 SVGAGI. In nucleotides, the CDR3 is TGTGCCAGCTGGACAGGAGCTAACTATGGCTACACCTTC. Translation: CASWTGANYGYTF.

Comments on this clone: At the DNA level, this CDR3 is encoded by other sequences in the same sample as well. The rearrangement links TRBV5-1 to TRBJ2-2; D ambiguous. The CDR3 totals 13 residues. Germline V gives CDR1 SGHRS, CDR2 YFSETQ. V shed 3 bases and J shed 1 base, with 4 bases lying between them. The CDR3 DNA sequence: TGCGCCAGCAGCTCTCTGAACACCGGGGAGCTGTTTTTT. It codes for CASSSLNTGELFF.

V and J are TRBV5-1 and TRBJ1-5; the D gene is possibly TRBD1 (5 bases). The CDR3 is 16 amino acids. The ends were cut back, 1 base at V and 2 bases at J, with 13 bases in the middle. Germline V CDR1 and CDR2: SGHRS, YFSETQ. The DNA for the CDR3 is TGCGCCAGCAGCTTGCTAGGAGGGGCTGGCAATCAGCCCCAGCATTTT. Its translation is CASSLLGGAGNQPQHF.

This clone has only one observation. The V and J genes are TRBV5-1 and TRBJ2-3; D remains ambiguous. Germline assignment: CDR1 SGHRS and CDR2 YFSETQ. V gave up 0 bases and J gave up 4 bases, with 3 bases separating them. This CDR3 region has 12 residues. CDR3 loop: CASSLAADTQYF. In DNA, the CDR3 is TGCGCCAGCAGCTTGGCGGCAGATACGCAGTATTTT.

This clone was detected only a few times. The chain is built from TRBV2 and TRBJ1-4, with D possibly matching TRBD1 (5 bases). The CDR3 extends over 14 amino acids. Germline assignment: CDR1 SNHLY and CDR2 FYNNEI. V lost 6 bases and J lost 5, with 13 bases in between. The CDR3 loop reads CASSREGLNEKLFF. The CDR3 DNA reads TGTGCCAGCAGCAGGGAGGGCCTCAATGAAAAACTGTTTTTT.

The chain is built from TRBV28 and TRBJ2-1; TRBD1 is a possible D gene (6 bases). V dropped 5 bases and J dropped 0 bases, with 11 bases sitting between them. The CDR3 has 15 amino acids. Germline CDR1 MDHEN, CDR2 SYDVKM. CDR3 DNA: TGTGCCAGCAGTGTCGGGACACACTCCTACAATGAGCAGTTCTTC. It codes for CASSVGTHSYNEQFF. Variable domain in full (rest from reference TRBV28 and TRBJ2-1): DVKVTQSSRYLVKRTGEKVFLECVQDMDHENMFWYRQDPGLGLRLIYFSYDVKMKEKGDIPEGYSVSREKKERFSLILESASTNQTSMYLCASSVGTHSYNEQFFGPGTRLTVL.

This chain connects TRBV27 to TRBJ2-1; 9 bases are a match to TRBD1. V lost 4 bases and J lost 4; bases outside the gene matches: 5. The CDR3 length is 15 residues. Per the germline V gene, CDR1 is MNHEY and CDR2 is SMNVEV (reference sequence). Here the CDR3 reads CASSSAGTGYNEQFF. CDR3 in DNA: TGTGCCAGCAGTTCCGCCGGGACAGGGTACAATGAGCAGTTCTTC.

This clone was observed a handful of times. The chain uses TRBV2 and TRBJ1-2, with 8 bases that match TRBD1. There are 13 residues in the CDR3. Germline values: CDR1 SNHLY, CDR2 FYNNEI. J lost 2 bases, V lost 5 bases, and 1 base had no gene match. The CDR3 sequence is CASSRTGNYGYTF. The DNA for the CDR3 is TGTGCCAGCAGTAGGACAGGGAACTATGGCTACACCTTC.